These 30 T cell receptor beta chains share one sample of origin, sequenced in a study of blood T cell repertoires in COVID-19. Only in-frame clones appear in the TCRdb table, and some are missing; sequencing was by immunoSEQ multiplex PCR. The repertoire holds about 140,000 clones, with roughly 84% as singletons. The sample taken for sequencing was peripheral blood. The receptors shown here come from a woman aged 55 to 70 with acute or convalescent COVID-19.

The gene calls are TRBV11-3 and TRBJ2-3, with D perhaps matching TRBD2 (5 bases). The CDR3 totals 15 residues. V was trimmed by 0 bases and J by 3 bases, leaving 10 bases between them. CDR1 SGHNT and CDR2 YENEEA come from the germline V gene. The CDR3 sequence is CASSLERAGTDTQYF. The DNA for the CDR3 is TGTGCCAGCAGCTTAGAGCGGGCCGGAACAGATACGCAGTATTTT.

The rearrangement uses TRBV7-9 and TRBJ1-1, with unresolved D. The CDR3 totals 14 residues. The V gene lost 1 base and the J gene lost 0 bases, with 6 bases spanning the gap. Germline V gene sequence: CDR1 SEHNR, CDR2 FQNEAQ (reference sequence). The CDR3 DNA is TGTGCCAGCAGCTTAGTCCTAATGAACACTGAAGCTTTCTTT. Amino acids: CASSLVLMNTEAFF.

This clone was recorded only once. The chain couples TRBV3-1 (or the pseudogene TRBV3-2) to TRBJ1-1; 10 positions agree with TRBD1. This CDR3 has 13 residues. Germline assignment: CDR1 LGHDT and CDR2 YNNKEL (reference sequence). Trimming took 10 bases from V and 1 from J; bases not matched to a gene: 3. The CDR3: CATGTGANTEAFF. The CDR3 nucleotides read TGTGCCACCGGGACAGGGGCGAACACTGAAGCTTTCTTT.

This chain joins TRBV15 and TRBJ2-5; D gene uncertain. V was trimmed by 0 bases and J by 5 bases, leaving 4 bases between them. CDR3 length: 12 amino acids. CDR1 and CDR2 from the germline V gene are LNHNV and YYDKDF (reference sequence). CDR3 loop: CATSRDGETQYF. The DNA of the CDR3 is TGTGCCACCAGCAGAGACGGGGAGACCCAGTACTTC. The full variable domain, with the rest looked up from reference TRBV15 and TRBJ2-5, is DAMVIQNPRYQVTQFGKPVTLSCSQTLNHNVMYWYQQKSSQAPKLLFHYYDKDFNNEADTPDNFQSRRPNTSFCFLDIRSPGLGDTAMYLCATSRDGETQYFGPGTRLLVL.

CDR3 DNA sequence: TGCGCCAGCAGCCAAGATTTGGGGGGGGGATATGGCTACACCTTC. Residues: CASSQDLGGGYGYTF. The chain is built from TRBV4-3 and TRBJ1-2; D might be TRBD1 (5 bases). The CDR3 has 15 residues. Trimming removed 0 bases at V and 5 bases at J, with 13 bases between. In germline, CDR1 is LGHNA, CDR2 YSLEER.

This clone was seen a few times. The chain couples TRBV5-4 to TRBJ2-1; 9 bases are shared with TRBD2. The V and J ends lost 4 bases and 7 bases, in that order; junction bases with no gene match: 9. Per germline, CDR1 SGHNT and CDR2 YYREEE (reference sequence). The CDR3 covers 15 residues. This CDR3 reads CASSEGGRAHNEQFF. The CDR3 region has the DNA TGTGCCAGCAGCGAGGGCGGGAGGGCCCATAATGAGCAGTTCTTC.

The chain employs TRBV23-1 and TRBJ2-4; a possible D gene is TRBD2 (6 bases). TRBV23-1 is designated an ORF whose function remains uncertain. The CDR3 extends over 17 amino acids. The V gene lost 5 bases and the J gene lost 0 bases, with 17 bases spanning the gap. The CDR3 region has the DNA TGCGCCAGCAGTAGGAATCTCGGAGGGTTAGCCAAAAACATTCAGTACTTC. Translation: CASSRNLGGLAKNIQYF.

The genes are TRBV12-3 or TRBV12-4 and TRBJ1-1; D might be TRBD1 (5 bases). Trimming removed 10 bases from V and 4 bases from J, with 7 bases in between. CDR3 length: 10 amino acids. The DNA of the CDR3 is TGTGCCACAGGGCCCACTGAAGCTTTCTTT. Amino acids: CATGPTEAFF.

The chain uses TRBV21-1 and TRBJ2-2; the table's D call of TRBD1 was not tested on the DNA. TRBV21-1 is recorded as a pseudogene. This CDR3 is 16 amino acids long. The CDR3 loop is CASSAPGTGKTGELFF. In DNA form, the CDR3 reads TGTGCCAGCAGCGCCCCCGGGACAGGGAAAACCGGGGAGCTGTTTTTT.

The chain is built from TRBV19 and TRBJ1-1; TRBD1 agrees at 8 bases. Germline V lookup: CDR1 LNHDA, CDR2 SQIVND (reference sequence). J was trimmed by 3 bases and V by 4 bases; bases with no gene match: 7. CDR3 length equals 15 residues. Here the CDR3 reads CASSTQGVRDTEAFF. CDR3 nucleotide sequence: TGTGCCAGTAGTACACAGGGGGTTCGGGACACTGAAGCTTTCTTT.

This rearrangement joins TRBV3-1 (or the pseudogene TRBV3-2) to TRBJ1-1; 9 nucleotides align to TRBD1. The J segment lost 6 bases and the V segment lost 1 base, leaving 0 bases of the junction unmatched. Germline values: CDR1 LGHDT, CDR2 YNNKEL (reference sequence). The CDR3 has 13 residues. Here the CDR3 DNA reads TGTGCCAGCAGCCAAGGGACAGGGGCTGAAGCTTTCTTT. This codes for CASSQGTGAEAFF.

The rearrangement uses TRBV5-1 and TRBJ2-7; 7 bases agree with TRBD1. J gave up 0 bases and V 5 bases, and 8 bases lay outside the gene matches. The CDR3 has 15 residues. CDR1 is SGHRS and CDR2 is YFSETQ in the germline V gene. The DNA for the CDR3 is TGCGCCAGCAGAGCCGGGACAGTGAGCTCCTACGAGCAGTACTTC. It encodes CASRAGTVSSYEQYF.

This chain uses TRBV3-1 (or the pseudogene TRBV3-2) with TRBJ2-3; D uncertain. This CDR3 is built from 16 residues. Trimming removed 4 bases from V and 0 bases from J, with 14 bases in between. The germline V gene has CDR1 LGHDT and CDR2 YNNKEL (reference sequence). The CDR3 loop reads CASSPHSVTSTDTQYF. The CDR3 DNA reads as TGTGCCAGCAGCCCCCACTCCGTAACTAGCACAGATACGCAGTATTTT.

CDR3 amino acids: CASSGGTGAGIGWNEQFF. The CDR3 nucleotides are TGTGCCAGCAGCGGGGGGACAGGGGCCGGTATTGGGTGGAATGAGCAGTTCTTC. The gene calls are TRBV7-2 and TRBJ2-1, with TRBD1 matching 10 bases. CDR3 length equals 18 residues. Looked up from germline, CDR1 is SGHTA and CDR2 is FQGNSA. Trimming removed 5 bases from V and 7 bases from J; junction bases left unmatched: 17.

The rearrangement links TRBV6-5 to TRBJ2-7; the D is unclear. The CDR3 contains 14 residues. The germline V gene encodes CDR1 MNHEY and CDR2 SVGAGI. Trimming left V 0 bases short and J 2 bases short, with 8 bases between. The CDR3 protein is CASSYSRETYEQYF. In nucleotides, the CDR3 is TGTGCCAGCAGTTACTCGAGAGAGACCTACGAGCAGTACTTC.

The rearrangement joins TRBV12-5 to TRBJ1-1; the D gene is possibly TRBD1 (6 bases). Germline lookup yields CDR1 LGHNT and CDR2 FRNRAP. The CDR3 runs 15 residues. V lost 0 bases to trimming and J lost 1 base, with 9 bases between them. CDR3: CASGLVGGANTEAFF. The CDR3 DNA sequence: TGTGCTAGTGGTTTGGTAGGGGGGGCGAACACTGAAGCTTTCTTT.

The V and J genes are TRBV28 and TRBJ1-1, with D possibly being TRBD1 (6 bases). Deletions cut 1 base from V and 4 bases from J, with 13 bases between. Germline V gene lookup returns CDR1 MDHEN and CDR2 SYDVKM. This CDR3 is built from 15 residues. The CDR3 sequence is CASSLSGGRGTEAFF. The DNA for the CDR3 is TGTGCCAGCAGTTTATCCGGGGGGCGCGGCACTGAAGCTTTCTTT.

The chain recombines TRBV21-1 with TRBJ1-5; TRBD1, the table's D call, lacks a check against the DNA. TRBV21-1 is described as a pseudogene. This CDR3 spans 15 amino acids. As DNA, the CDR3 is TGTGCCAGCAGCACGATGTACAGCCAGCATCAGCCCCAGCATTTT. It encodes CASSTMYSQHQPQHF.

The chain joins TRBV7-2 to TRBJ1-1; D remains unclear. Germline V gives CDR1 SGHTA, CDR2 FQGNSA. This CDR3 is 13 amino acids long. The ends were cut back, 5 bases at V and 0 bases at J, with 7 bases in the middle. The CDR3 DNA is TGTGCCAGCAGCCCCGGGATGAACACTGAAGCTTTCTTT. Its translation: CASSPGMNTEAFF.

The rearrangement uses TRBV27 and TRBJ1-2; D is uncertain. CDR3 length: 13 amino acids. The germline gives CDR1 MNHEY, CDR2 SMNVEV (reference sequence). The germline V and J ends were trimmed by 6 bases and 4 bases, with 12 bases remaining between them. CDR3 DNA sequence: TGTGCCAGCAGCCGCTTTACAAGCTATGGCTACACCTTC. Its translation: CASSRFTSYGYTF.

This chain joins TRBV6-5 and TRBJ2-1; the D gene is possibly TRBD1 (6 bases). The V and J ends lost 8 bases and 6 bases respectively, with 17 bases between them. This CDR3 region has 14 residues. Germline V gene lookup returns CDR1 MNHEY and CDR2 SVGAGI. The CDR3 DNA is TGTGCCAGCCAATATGGGGGCAGTAGCAATGAGCAGTTCTTC. Translating gives CASQYGGSSNEQFF.

V usage is TRBV5-4 and J usage is TRBJ2-1; 7 bases fit TRBD2. V lost 0 bases and J lost 5; bases outside the gene matches: 5. Germline values: CDR1 SGHNT, CDR2 YYREEE (reference sequence). The CDR3 spans 15 residues. For the CDR3, the DNA is TGTGCCAGCAGCTTGGCCGGGAGGCTTGACAATGAGCAGTTCTTC. It is translated as CASSLAGRLDNEQFF.

The V call is TRBV6-5, the J call TRBJ1-5; D is possibly TRBD1 (5 bases). Trimming took 4 bases from V and 7 from J, leaving 14 bases between them. This CDR3 comprises 14 residues. From germline, CDR1 is MNHEY and CDR2 SVGAGI. CDR3 coding DNA: TGTGCCAGCAGTTCACAGGATTTTATCCAGCCCCAGCATTTT. Amino acids: CASSSQDFIQPQHF.

The CDR3 is CASSRGLADSYEQYF. CDR3 DNA: TGTGCCAGCAGCCGAGGACTAGCGGACTCCTACGAGCAGTACTTC. V and J are TRBV21-1 and TRBJ2-7; TRBD2, as called in the table, went unchecked against the DNA. TRBV21-1 is a pseudogene segment. CDR3 size: 15 residues.

CDR3 coding DNA: TGCGCCAGCAGCCAAGATTATGCTACTAGCACAGATACGCAGTATTTT. As protein: CASSQDYATSTDTQYF. The V gene is TRBV4-3, the J gene TRBJ2-3; D not resolved. Trimming took off 0 bases at V and 0 bases at J, with 10 bases between the two ends. The CDR3 totals 16 residues. Germline CDR1 and CDR2: LGHNA and YSLEER.

V gene TRBV6-5 combines with J gene TRBJ2-7; TRBD2 is a possible D gene (6 bases). The length of the CDR3 is 14 residues. CDR1 is MNHEY, CDR2 SVGAGI, per germline. The ends were cut back, 10 bases at V and 1 base at J, with 17 bases in the middle. In DNA, the CDR3 is TGTGCCACCCGAGCGGAGGGTGTGTCCTACGAGCAGTACTTC. Its protein is CATRAEGVSYEQYF.

The CDR3 region is CASSQSELEAFF. The CDR3, as DNA: TGTGCCAGCAGCCAATCTGAGTTAGAAGCTTTCTTT. The chain is built from TRBV3-1 (or the pseudogene TRBV3-2) and TRBJ1-1, with D unclear. Trimming took 2 bases from V and 8 from J, leaving 9 bases between them. Germline CDR1 and CDR2: LGHDT and YNNKEL (reference sequence). The CDR3 is 12 residues long.

The chain combines TRBV27 with TRBJ2-5, with TRBD2 identical over 15 bases. CDR1 and CDR2 (germline): MNHEY, SMNVEV (reference sequence). This CDR3 region has 15 residues. The V gene end was trimmed by 6 bases and the J gene end by 5 bases; junction bases not matched to a gene: 4. In DNA, the CDR3 is TGTGCCAGCAGCTGGACTAGCGGGAGGGCGGAGACCCAGTACTTC. Amino acid sequence: CASSWTSGRAETQYF.

This chain joins TRBV30 and TRBJ1-2; D unresolved. The length of the CDR3 is 13 residues. Per germline, CDR1 GTSNPN and CDR2 SVGIG (reference sequence). V gave up 0 bases and J gave up 4 bases, with 9 bases separating them. CDR3 loop: CAWSVPGPYGYTF. CDR3 DNA: TGTGCCTGGAGTGTCCCAGGCCCCTATGGCTACACCTTC.

J is TRBJ2-7 and V is TRBV30, with 11 bases matching TRBD2. The CDR3 has 15 residues. CDR1 is GTSNPN and CDR2 is SVGIG in the germline V gene (reference sequence). The V segment lost 2 bases and the J segment 4 bases; nucleotides outside the gene matches: 7. Written as DNA, the CDR3 is TGTGCCTGGAGTACCCAACTAGCGGGAGAATACGAGCAGTACTTC. This sequence encodes CAWSTQLAGEYEQYF.